The clone carrying this T cell receptor beta chain was recorded only once. Its cognate antigen is unknown. The data stem from a study of CD8+CD57+ T cells in acquired aplastic anemia. The overall study: Among healthy donors, CD4+ cells averaged roughly 9.9 million reads. The study's findings and limits: Patients and controls shared under 30 CD8+ CDR3 sequences, highly expressed in patients.

The germline V gene has CDR1 DFQATT and CDR2 SNEGSKA (reference sequence). The CDR3 spans 12 residues. Trimming stripped 6 bases from V and 4 bases from J, with 10 bases between. Genomic DNA constituted the template upon which TCR beta VDJ and CDR3 profiling was performed. TCRdb re-derived calls from the reads in MiXCR, one entry per CDR3 protein. The sample consists of around 400,000 distinct CDR3 sequences, about two thirds of them appearing once. This chain connects TRBV20-1 to TRBJ1-5; D is ambiguous. The sequenced material came from sorted CD4+, CD8+, or CD8+CD57+ T cells (not recorded which) from PBMCs. This clonotype was sampled from a human donor in good health, serving as a control. Here the CDR3 DNA reads TGCAGTGCAGGACCGTCTAATCAGCCCCAGCATTTT. Translated, it gives CSAGPSNQPQHF.